This entry describes one TCR beta chain. V was trimmed by 0 bases and J by 6 bases, leaving 6 bases between them. The CDR3 sequence is 13 residues long. The germline V gene has CDR1 KGHSH and CDR2 LQKENI. This specimen comes from a study of blood T cell repertoires in COVID-19. At the level of the study: Samples of COVID-19 (acute and convalescent) were obtained from the United States, Italy and Spain. Sample material is recorded as cDNA or gDNA derived from T cells, B-cell-depleted T cells, or PBMCs.

How the authors handled the data: Counts of nucleated cells, estimated from reference gene primer amplification, were obtained. Assay: immunoSEQ multiplex PCR; the TCRdb copy retains only in-frame clones and omits some. That table is the source of V, J and clone size, and D and trimming were worked out from the DNA. The sample contains some 21,000 clones, over 60% of which appear only once. This chain joins TRBV18 and TRBJ2-1; D uncertain. Sequencing was done on a sample of peripheral blood. The source is a man aged 60-69 years with active COVID-19. CDR3 protein: CASSPPQSNEQFF. For the CDR3, the DNA is TGTGCCAGCTCACCACCCCAGTCCAATGAGCAGTTCTTC.